This is a list of T cell receptor beta chains from one sample in a study of naive and memory T cell subsets. TCRdb re-analysed the 5' RACE reads in MiXCR, keeping a single row per CDR3 protein. Of around 56,000 distinct CDR3 sequences in the sample, about 8.3% are singletons; the top ten hold just over 9.5%. The source of these receptors is a female donor in good health. CDR3s leave out the opening cysteine and the closing phenylalanine or tryptophan. Clone size is stated in some rows and not others, as once, few, many or a class when expanded.

ASSPNGPSNTEAF	13	TRBJ1-1	many	TRBV18
SASRRLLYEQY	11	TRBJ2-7	many	TRBV20-1
ASSWTGEAF	9	TRBJ1-1	-	TRBV12-3/TRBV12-4
SVYSRSTGELF	11	TRBJ2-2	few	TRBV29-1
ASSIEAENTGELF	13	TRBJ2-2	-	TRBV18
ASSSGGLGSTEAF	13	TRBJ1-1	many	TRBV28
ASGTYNEQF	9	TRBJ2-1	-	TRBV9
ASSLIHQGTAGANVLT	16	TRBJ2-6	-	TRBV4-3
SARDPGSRAGETQY	14	TRBJ2-5	many	TRBV20-1
ASKRLNTEAF	10	TRBJ1-1	many	TRBV2
SASPSGSYEQY	11	TRBJ2-7	few	TRBV20-1
ASSLTVVSQTQY	12	TRBJ2-5	few	TRBV7-9
ATRRGVIEDEKLF	13	TRBJ1-4	many	TRBV24-1
ASSPTPQNYNSPLH	14	TRBJ1-6	many	TRBV3-1
ASTTYGLGYGYT	12	TRBJ1-2	many	TRBV12-3/TRBV12-4
ATLRDRVRNTIY	12	TRBJ1-3	-	TRBV28
ASSLGAATLVDEQF	14	TRBJ2-1	many	TRBV7-2
ASNRVRTDTQY	11	TRBJ2-3	many	TRBV7-8
ASSYLAAVQETQY	13	TRBJ2-5	-	TRBV6-5
ASSVQSPGADTQY	13	TRBJ2-3	few	TRBV9
ASSYRDEQDTQY	12	TRBJ2-3	many	TRBV6-2/TRBV6-3
ASSPSPGGAWTYEQY	15	TRBJ2-7	many	TRBV28